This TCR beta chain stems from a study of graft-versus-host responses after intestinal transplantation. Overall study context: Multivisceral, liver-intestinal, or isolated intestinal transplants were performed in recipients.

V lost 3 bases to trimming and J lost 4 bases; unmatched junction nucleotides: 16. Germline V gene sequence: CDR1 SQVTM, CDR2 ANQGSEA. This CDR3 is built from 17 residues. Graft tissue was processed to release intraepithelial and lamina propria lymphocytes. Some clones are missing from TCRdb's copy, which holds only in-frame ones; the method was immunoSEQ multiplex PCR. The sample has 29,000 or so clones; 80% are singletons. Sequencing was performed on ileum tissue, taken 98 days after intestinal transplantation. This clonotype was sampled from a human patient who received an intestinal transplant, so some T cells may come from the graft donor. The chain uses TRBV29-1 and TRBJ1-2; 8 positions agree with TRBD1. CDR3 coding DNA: TGCAGCGTTGAGCCCCCGTGGGACAGGTTAACTAGCTATGGCTACACCTTC. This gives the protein CSVEPPWDRLTSYGYTF. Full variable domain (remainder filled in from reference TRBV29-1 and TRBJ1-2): SAVISQKPSRDICQRGTSLTIQCQVDSQVTMMFWYRQQPGQSLTLIATANQGSEATYESGFVIDKFPISRPNLTFSTLTVSNMSPEDSSIYLCSVEPPWDRLTSYGYTFGSGTRLTVV.